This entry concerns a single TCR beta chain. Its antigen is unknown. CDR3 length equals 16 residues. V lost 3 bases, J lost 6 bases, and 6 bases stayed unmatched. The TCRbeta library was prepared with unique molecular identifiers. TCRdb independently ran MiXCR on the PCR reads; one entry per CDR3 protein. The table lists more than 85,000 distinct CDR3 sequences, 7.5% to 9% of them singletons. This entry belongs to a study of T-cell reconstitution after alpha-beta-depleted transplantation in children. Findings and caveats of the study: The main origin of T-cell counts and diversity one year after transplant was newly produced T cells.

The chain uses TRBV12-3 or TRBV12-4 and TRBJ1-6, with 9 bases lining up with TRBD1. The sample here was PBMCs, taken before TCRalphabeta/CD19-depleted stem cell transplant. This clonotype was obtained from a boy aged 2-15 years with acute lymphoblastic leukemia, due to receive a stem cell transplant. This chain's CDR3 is CASSFERGQGNSPLHF. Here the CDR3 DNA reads TGTGCCAGCAGTTTCGAAAGGGGACAGGGTAATTCACCCCTCCACTTT.